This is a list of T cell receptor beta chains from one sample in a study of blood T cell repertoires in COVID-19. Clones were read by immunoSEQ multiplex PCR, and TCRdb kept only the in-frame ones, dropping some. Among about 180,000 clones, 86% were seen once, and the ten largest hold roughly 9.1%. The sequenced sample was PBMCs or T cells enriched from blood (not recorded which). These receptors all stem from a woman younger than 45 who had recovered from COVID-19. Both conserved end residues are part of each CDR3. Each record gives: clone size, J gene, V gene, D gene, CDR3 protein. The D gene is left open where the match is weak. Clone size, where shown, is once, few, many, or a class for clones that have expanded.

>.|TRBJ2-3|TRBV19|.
CASVVENCTDTQYF
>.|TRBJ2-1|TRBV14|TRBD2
CASSQEMGGEQFF
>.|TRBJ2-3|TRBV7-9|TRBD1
CASSPGTAHTDTQYF
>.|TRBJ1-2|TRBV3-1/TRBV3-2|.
CASSQGEGYGYTF
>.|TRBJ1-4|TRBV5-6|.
CASSPLLRGEKLFF
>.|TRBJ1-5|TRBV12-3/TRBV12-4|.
CASQGQGQPQHF
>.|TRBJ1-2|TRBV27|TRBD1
CASSPPTGYGYTF
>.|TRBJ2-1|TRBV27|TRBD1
CASSVGTGLYEQFF
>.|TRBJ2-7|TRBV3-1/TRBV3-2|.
CASRLSGEQYF
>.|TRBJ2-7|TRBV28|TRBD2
CASSLSTSGRFYEQYF
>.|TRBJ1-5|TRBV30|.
CAWSVIPGPQHF
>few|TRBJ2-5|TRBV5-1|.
CASRTYRVDETQYF
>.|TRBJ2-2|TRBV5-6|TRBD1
CASSAGGPGELFF
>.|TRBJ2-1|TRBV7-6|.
CASSYPLTGEGFGEQFF
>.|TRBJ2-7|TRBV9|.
CASSAHSYEQYF
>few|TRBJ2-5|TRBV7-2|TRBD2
CASSFAGGETQYF
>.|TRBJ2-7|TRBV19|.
CASSITGSSYEQYF
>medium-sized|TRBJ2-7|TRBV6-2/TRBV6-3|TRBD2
CASSVLAGEPYEQYF
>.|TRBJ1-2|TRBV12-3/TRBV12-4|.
CASSLATSYGYTF
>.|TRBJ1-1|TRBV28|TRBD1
CASRQTGGITEAFF
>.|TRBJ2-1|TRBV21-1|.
CASNNPGLAGEGTEQFF
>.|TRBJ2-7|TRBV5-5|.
CASSLGGGYSYEQYF
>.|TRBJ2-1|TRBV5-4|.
CASSLSTEGPNNEQFF
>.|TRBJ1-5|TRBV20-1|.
CSASAGEDQPQHF
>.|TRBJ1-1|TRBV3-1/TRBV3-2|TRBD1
CASSRTLGQSNTEAFF
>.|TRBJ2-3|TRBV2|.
CASQSGSTDTQYF
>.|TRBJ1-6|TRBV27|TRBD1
CASSLTGVNSPLHF
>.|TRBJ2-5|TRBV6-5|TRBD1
CASSYSSGQQQTQYF
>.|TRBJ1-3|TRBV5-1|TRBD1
CASSFDRGPGNTIYF
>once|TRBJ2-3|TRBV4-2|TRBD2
CASTPRLAGVTDTQYF
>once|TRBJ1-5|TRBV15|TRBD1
CATSAVEIGQGMSQPQHF
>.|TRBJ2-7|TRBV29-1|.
CSVFFSGVTQAPTYEQYF
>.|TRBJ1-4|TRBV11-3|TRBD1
CASSHRKTGESEKLFF
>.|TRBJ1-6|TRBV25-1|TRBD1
CASSGDSYNSPLHF
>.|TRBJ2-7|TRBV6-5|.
CASSHRSGRKGEQYF
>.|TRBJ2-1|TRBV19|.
CASRSPGGGNEQFF